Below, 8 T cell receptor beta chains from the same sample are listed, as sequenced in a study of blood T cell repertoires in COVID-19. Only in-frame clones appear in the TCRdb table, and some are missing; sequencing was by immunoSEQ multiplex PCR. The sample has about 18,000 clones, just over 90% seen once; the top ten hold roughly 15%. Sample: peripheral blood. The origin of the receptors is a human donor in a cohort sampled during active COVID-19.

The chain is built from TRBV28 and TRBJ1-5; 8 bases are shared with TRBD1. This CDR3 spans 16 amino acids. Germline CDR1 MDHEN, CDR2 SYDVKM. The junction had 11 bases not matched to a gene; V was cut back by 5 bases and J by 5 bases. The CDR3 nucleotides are TGTGCCAGCAGTCCCAGGACAGGGAGGTTGGATCAGCCCCAGCATTTT. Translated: CASSPRTGRLDQPQHF. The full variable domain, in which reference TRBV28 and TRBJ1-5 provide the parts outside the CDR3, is DVKVTQSSRYLVKRTGEKVFLECVQDMDHENMFWYRQDPGLGLRLIYFSYDVKMKEKGDIPEGYSVSREKKERFSLILESASTNQTSMYLCASSPRTGRLDQPQHFGDGTRLSIL.

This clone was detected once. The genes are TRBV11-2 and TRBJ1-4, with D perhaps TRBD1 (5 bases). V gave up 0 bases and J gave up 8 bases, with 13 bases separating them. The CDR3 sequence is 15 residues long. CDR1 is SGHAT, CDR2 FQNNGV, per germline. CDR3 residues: CASSLDRAGREKLFF. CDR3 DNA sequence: TGTGCCAGCAGCTTAGACCGAGCGGGGCGGGAAAAACTGTTTTTT. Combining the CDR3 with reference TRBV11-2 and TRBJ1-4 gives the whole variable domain EAGVAQSPRYKIIEKRQSVAFWCNPISGHATLYWYQQILGQGPKLLIQFQNNGVVDDSQLPKDRFSAERLKGVDSTLKIQPAKLEDSAVYLCASSLDRAGREKLFFGSGTQLSVL.

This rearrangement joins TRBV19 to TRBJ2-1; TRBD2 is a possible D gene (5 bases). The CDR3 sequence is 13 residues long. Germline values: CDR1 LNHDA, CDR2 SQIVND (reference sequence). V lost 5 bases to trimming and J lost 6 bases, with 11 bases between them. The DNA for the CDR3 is TGTGCCAGTAGTCGGCTAGGAGGCAATGAGCAGTTCTTC. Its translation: CASSRLGGNEQFF.

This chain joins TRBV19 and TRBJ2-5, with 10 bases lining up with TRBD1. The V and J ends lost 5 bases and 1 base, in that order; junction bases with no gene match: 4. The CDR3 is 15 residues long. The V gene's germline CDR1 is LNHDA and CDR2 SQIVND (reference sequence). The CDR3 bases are TGTGCCAGTAGTCTTGACAGGGGGCTCCAAGAGACCCAGTACTTC. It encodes CASSLDRGLQETQYF.

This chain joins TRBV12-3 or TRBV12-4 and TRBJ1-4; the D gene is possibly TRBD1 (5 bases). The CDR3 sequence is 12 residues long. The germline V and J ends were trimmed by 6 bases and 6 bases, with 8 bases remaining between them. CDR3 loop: CASSQGYEKLFF. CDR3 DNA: TGTGCCAGCAGCCAGGGTTATGAAAAACTGTTTTTT.

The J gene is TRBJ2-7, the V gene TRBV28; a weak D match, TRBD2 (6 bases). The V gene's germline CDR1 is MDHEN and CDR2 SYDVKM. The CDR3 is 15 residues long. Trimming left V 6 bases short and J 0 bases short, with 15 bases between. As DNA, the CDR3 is TGTGCCAGCAGCCGTCGAGGGAGGAGCTCCTACGAGCAGTACTTC. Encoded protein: CASSRRGRSSYEQYF.

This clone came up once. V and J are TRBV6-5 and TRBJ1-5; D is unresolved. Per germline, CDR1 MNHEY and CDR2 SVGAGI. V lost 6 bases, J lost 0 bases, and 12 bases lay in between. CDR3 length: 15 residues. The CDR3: CASSPQVNSNQPQHF. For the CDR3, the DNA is TGTGCCAGCAGCCCCCAGGTAAATAGCAATCAGCCCCAGCATTTT.

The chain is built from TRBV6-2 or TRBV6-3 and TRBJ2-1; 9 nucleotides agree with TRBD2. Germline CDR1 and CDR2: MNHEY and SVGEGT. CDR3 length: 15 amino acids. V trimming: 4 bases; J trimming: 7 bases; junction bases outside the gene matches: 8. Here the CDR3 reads CASSSGLARVNEQFF. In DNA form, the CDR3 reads TGTGCCAGCAGTTCGGGACTAGCTCGGGTGAATGAGCAGTTCTTC.